This is a list of T cell receptor beta chains from one sample in a study of shared clonotypes between healthy human individuals. Produced via immunoSEQ multiplex PCR; TCRdb's table is partial and in-frame only. The sample has about 2.4 million clones, approximately 92% seen once; the top ten hold under 0.15%. The sequenced sample consisted of naive CD4+ T cells sorted from blood. The receptors derive from a man younger than 30 in good health. Each CDR3 is given with its conserved first and last residue. The D gene is left open where the match is weak. Clone size is not always given. Where it is, it says once, few, many or a class for expanded clones.

TRBJ2-5 | TRBD1 | NA | TRBV2 | CASSEGGSQETQYF | TGTGCCAGCTCCGAAGGGGGCTCCCAAGAGACCCAGTACTTC
TRBJ2-7 | TRBD1 | NA | TRBV10-3 | CAISPDRVAPEQYF | TGTGCCATCAGCCCGGACAGGGTGGCCCCCGAGCAGTACTTC
TRBJ1-2 | NA | NA | TRBV18 | CASSPLQAAGGYTF | TGTGCCAGCTCACCCCTGCAGGCAGCGGGGGGCTACACCTTC
TRBJ1-1 | TRBD1 | NA | TRBV7-2 | CASSLAGQLNTEAFF | TGTGCCAGCAGCTTAGCGGGACAGTTGAACACTGAAGCTTTCTTT
TRBJ2-7 | NA | NA | TRBV5-1 | CASSLGGREQYF | TGCGCCAGCAGCTTGGGGGGGCGCGAGCAGTACTTC
TRBJ2-2 | NA | NA | TRBV10-2 | CASTEGMAGELFF | TGCGCCAGCACGGAGGGGATGGCCGGGGAGCTGTTTTTT
TRBJ2-1 | TRBD1 | NA | TRBV19 | CASTGGSYNEQFF | TGTGCCAGTACAGGGGGTTCCTACAATGAGCAGTTCTTC
TRBJ2-3 | NA | NA | TRBV18 | CASSPLVSRDTQYF | TGTGCCAGCTCACCACTTGTGTCCAGAGATACGCAGTATTTT
TRBJ2-6 | NA | NA | TRBV10-2 | CASSESGLISGANVLTF | TGCGCCAGCAGTGAGTCCGGACTGATCTCTGGGGCCAACGTCCTGACTTTC
TRBJ2-5 | NA | NA | TRBV19 | CASSIQGRETQYF | TGTGCCAGTAGTATACAGGGAAGGGAGACCCAGTACTTC
TRBJ2-1 | NA | NA | TRBV11-2 | CASKRTYNEQFF | TGTGCCAGCAAGCGGACCTACAATGAGCAGTTCTTC
TRBJ2-7 | TRBD1 | NA | TRBV5-5 | CASSLAGQGGYEQYF | TGTGCCAGCAGCTTGGCGGGACAGGGAGGGTACGAGCAGTACTTC
TRBJ1-3 | NA | once | TRBV6-5 | CASSYSTDSGNTIYF | TGTGCCAGCAGTTACTCGACGGACTCTGGAAACACCATATATTTT
TRBJ2-1 | NA | NA | TRBV7-6 | CASSLDRNLQFF | TGTGCCAGCAGCTTAGATCGGAACCTGCAGTTCTTC
TRBJ1-1 | NA | NA | TRBV11-2 | CASSLAGLEAFF | TGTGCCAGCAGCTTAGCGGGGCTGGAGGCTTTCTTT
TRBJ1-5 | TRBD1 | once | TRBV6-6 | CASSPTGNQPQHF | TGTGCCAGCAGTCCGACAGGGAATCAGCCCCAGCATTTT
TRBJ1-2 | NA | NA | TRBV6-1 | CASMEKGPGYGYTF | TGTGCCAGCATGGAAAAGGGGCCCGGCTATGGCTACACCTTC
TRBJ1-3 | NA | NA | TRBV2 | CASSSRGTIYF | TGTGCCAGCTCCTCCAGGGGCACCATATATTTT
TRBJ1-2 | NA | NA | TRBV30 | CAWSGDGGGYGYTF | TGTGCCTGGAGTGGGGACGGCGGAGGCTATGGCTACACCTTC
TRBJ2-1 | TRBD2 | NA | TRBV28 | CASSSIAGGYNEQFF | TGTGCCAGCAGTTCGATAGCGGGGGGCTACAATGAGCAGTTCTTC
TRBJ1-5 | NA | NA | TRBV2 | CASSALGLGVQPQHF | TGTGCCAGCAGTGCCTTGGGATTGGGAGTTCAGCCCCAGCATTTT
TRBJ2-1 | TRBD2 | NA | TRBV10-3 | CAISPLGGGVGEQFF | TGTGCCATCAGCCCCCTCGGCGGGGGGGTCGGTGAGCAGTTCTTC
TRBJ2-7 | NA | NA | TRBV27 | CASSRLNRAYEQYF | TGTGCCAGCAGTCGTTTGAATCGGGCCTACGAGCAGTACTTC
TRBJ1-1 | NA | few | TRBV30 | CAWSSISLRKTEAFF | TGTGCCTGGAGTTCCATCTCCCTCAGGAAAACTGAAGCTTTCTTT
TRBJ1-5 | NA | NA | TRBV27 | CASSYREGNQPQHF | TGTGCCAGCAGTTACAGAGAGGGGAATCAGCCCCAGCATTTT
TRBJ1-2 | TRBD1 | NA | TRBV6-5 | CASSSRTGSGYTF | TGTGCCAGCAGTTCCAGGACAGGGTCAGGCTACACCTTC
TRBJ2-1 | NA | NA | TRBV6-1 | CASSWNRGEQFF | TGTGCCAGCAGCTGGAACCGGGGGGAGCAGTTCTTC
TRBJ2-1 | NA | NA | TRBV7-2 | CASGFPRGDFSYNEQFF | TGTGCCAGCGGATTTCCCAGGGGGGACTTTTCCTACAATGAGCAGTTCTTC
TRBJ2-7 | NA | NA | TRBV2 | CASGGHTYEQYF | TGTGCCAGCGGGGGACACACCTACGAGCAGTACTTC
TRBJ1-1 | TRBD1 | once | TRBV30 | CAWSRQGGSGAFF | TGTGCCTGGAGCCGACAGGGGGGGTCCGGAGCTTTCTTT
TRBJ1-4 | NA | NA | TRBV4-1 | CASSQAFRTAEKLFF | TGCGCCAGCAGCCAAGCGTTCAGGACAGCCGAAAAACTGTTTTTT
TRBJ1-2 | NA | few | TRBV11-2 | CASSSIHYGYTF | TGTGCCAGCAGCTCTATCCACTATGGCTACACCTTC
TRBJ1-1 | TRBD1 | few | TRBV30 | CARSLMTGGTEAFF | TGTGCCCGCTCCCTAATGACAGGGGGAACTGAAGCTTTCTTT
TRBJ1-2 | TRBD1 | NA | TRBV19 | CASSIGATGNVGYTF | TGTGCCAGTAGTATCGGGGCGACAGGGAATGTTGGCTACACCTTC
TRBJ2-5 | TRBD2 | NA | TRBV7-8 | CASSLTGGLAVQETQYF | TGTGCCAGCAGCTTAACAGGAGGGCTAGCGGTCCAAGAGACCCAGTACTTC
TRBJ2-5 | NA | NA | TRBV27 | CASSFSGGAETQYF | TGTGCCAGCAGTTTTTCTGGGGGCGCGGAGACCCAGTACTTC
TRBJ1-3 | NA | NA | TRBV18 | CASSPVGSGNTIYF | TGTGCCAGCTCACCTGTTGGCTCTGGAAACACCATATATTTT
TRBJ2-5 | TRBD1 | NA | TRBV6-6 | CASSYGQGKRETQYF | TGTGCCAGCAGTTACGGACAGGGGAAGAGGGAGACCCAGTACTTC
TRBJ2-7 | NA | NA | TRBV28 | CASSLSRRYEQYF | TGTGCCAGCAGTTTGTCCAGACGCTACGAGCAGTACTTC
TRBJ2-3 | TRBD2 | NA | TRBV19 | CASSPGFLAGGFPQDTQYF | TGTGCCAGTAGCCCAGGGTTTTTAGCGGGGGGGTTCCCTCAGGATACGCAGTATTTT
TRBJ1-4 | NA | NA | TRBV30 | CAWSVRRSGEKLFF | TGTGCCTGGAGTGTACGCAGGTCTGGTGAAAAACTGTTTTTT
TRBJ2-1 | TRBD2 | NA | TRBV7-9 | CASSKTGLAIVEQFF | TGTGCCAGCAGCAAAACCGGACTAGCGATTGTTGAGCAGTTCTTC
TRBJ1-1 | NA | NA | TRBV5-1 | CASSLAGGLNTEAFF | TGCGCCAGCAGCTTGGCCGGCGGATTGAACACTGAAGCTTTCTTT
TRBJ1-1 | TRBD1 | NA | TRBV7-2 | CASSLQGPNTEAFF | TGTGCCAGCAGCCTACAGGGGCCGAACACTGAAGCTTTCTTT
TRBJ2-2 | TRBD1 | few | TRBV18 | CASSPGQGNTGELFF | TGTGCCAGCTCACCGGGACAGGGGAACACCGGGGAGCTGTTTTTT
TRBJ2-6 | NA | NA | TRBV2 | CASKSFLVSGANVLTF | TGTGCCAGCAAATCCTTTCTCGTCTCTGGGGCCAACGTCCTGACTTTC
TRBJ2-7 | TRBD1 | NA | TRBV7-9 | CASSPLPTGSSYEQYF | TGTGCCAGCAGCCCCCTCCCGACAGGGAGCTCCTACGAGCAGTACTTC
TRBJ1-1 | NA | NA | TRBV15 | CATSTQGFRDTEAFF | TGTGCCACCAGCACACAGGGATTCCGGGACACTGAAGCTTTCTTT
TRBJ2-3 | NA | NA | TRBV7-8 | CASSRPPADTQYF | TGTGCCAGCAGCCGACCCCCGGCTGATACGCAGTATTTT
TRBJ1-5 | TRBD1 | NA | TRBV5-6 | CASSLRSGQGGRQPQHF | TGTGCCAGCAGCTTGCGGTCGGGGCAGGGGGGACGACAGCCCCAGCATTTT
TRBJ2-3 | TRBD2 | NA | TRBV19 | CASRAGSGSADTQYF | TGTGCCAGTAGGGCCGGGAGCGGGAGCGCAGATACGCAGTATTTT
TRBJ2-7 | NA | once | TRBV21-1 | CASSKVKDRGRHEQYF | TGTGCCAGCAGCAAAGTAAAGGACAGGGGCAGGCACGAGCAGTACTTC
TRBJ1-4 | TRBD1 | few | TRBV6-5 | CASSYQGTGFRKLFF | TGTGCCAGCAGTTACCAAGGGACAGGGTTCAGAAAACTGTTTTTT